A selection of T cell receptor beta chains follows, all from one sample in a study of blood T cell repertoires in COVID-19. Assay: immunoSEQ multiplex PCR; the TCRdb copy retains only in-frame clones and omits some. The sample holds around 170,000 clones, under 90% seen once. The sequencing sample was made of PBMCs or T cells enriched from blood (not recorded which). The receptors were gathered from a man aged 50 or older who had recovered from COVID-19. The CDR3 runs from the conserved cysteine through the conserved F or W. The order of the fields is CDR3 protein, CDR3 DNA, clone size, V gene, D gene, J gene. The D gene is left open where the match is weak. Not all rows give a size; the values are once, few, many and, for expanded clones, a class.

CASSDGGYPKPQETQYF | TGTGCCAGCAGCGACGGCGGCTACCCCAAACCCCAAGAGACCCAGTACTTC | once | TRBV21-1 | - | TRBJ2-5
CASSLRGRGVDTQYF | TGTGCCAGCAGCTTACGGGGCAGGGGAGTAGATACGCAGTATTTT | - | TRBV7-3 | - | TRBJ2-3
CASVPDRGRLLDTEAFF | TGTGCCAGCGTTCCGGACAGGGGGCGTTTATTGGACACTGAAGCTTTCTTT | - | TRBV10-3 | TRBD1 | TRBJ1-1
CAISGGTKNTEAFF | TGTGCCATCAGTGGGGGGACTAAGAACACTGAAGCTTTCTTT | - | TRBV10-3 | - | TRBJ1-1
CASSPGEWNEQYF | TGTGCCAGCAGCCCAGGGGAGTGGAACGAGCAGTACTTC | few | TRBV12-3/TRBV12-4 | - | TRBJ2-7
CASSVAPPDSGNTIYF | TGTGCCAGCAGCGTAGCTCCGCCAGACTCTGGAAACACCATATATTTT | - | TRBV9 | - | TRBJ1-3
CAWSSTGLGSPLHF | TGTGCCTGGAGTTCAACAGGGTTAGGGTCACCCCTCCACTTT | - | TRBV30 | - | TRBJ1-6
CASSPRVTGVSNTGELFF | TGTGCCAGCAGCCCTCGAGTGACAGGGGTGTCGAACACCGGGGAGCTGTTTTTT | - | TRBV2 | TRBD1 | TRBJ2-2
CARSTKGDRFSGNTIYF | TGTGCCAGAAGCACAAAGGGGGACAGATTCTCTGGAAACACCATATATTTT | few | TRBV7-5 | - | TRBJ1-3
CASTREGVRDQPQHF | TGTGCCAGTACGAGAGAGGGGGTGAGGGATCAGCCCCAGCATTTT | - | TRBV19 | - | TRBJ1-5
CASRTQGVFGYTF | TGTGCCAGCAGAACACAGGGGGTTTTCGGCTACACCTTC | - | TRBV2 | TRBD1 | TRBJ1-2
CASSLIRTSAGANVLTF | TGTGCCAGCAGTTTAATCCGGACTAGCGCCGGGGCCAACGTCCTGACTTTC | few | TRBV28 | TRBD2 | TRBJ2-6
CASAAGVTFGYTF | TGTGCTAGTGCCGCAGGGGTAACCTTCGGCTACACCTTC | - | TRBV12-5 | - | TRBJ1-2
CAGRTGITEAFF | TGTGCCGGACGTACAGGGATCACTGAAGCTTTCTTT | - | TRBV6-6 | - | TRBJ1-1
CASSAAGGRTF | TGTGCCAGCAGTGCGGCAGGGGGGAGGACCTTC | - | TRBV2 | TRBD1 | TRBJ1-2
CASSQDTDGVTF | TGTGCCAGCAGCCAAGATACAGACGGCGTCACCTTC | once | TRBV3-1/TRBV3-2 | - | TRBJ1-2
CASSARGQGEYEQFF | TGTGCCAGCAGCGCGCGAGGACAGGGGGAATATGAGCAGTTCTTC | - | TRBV3-1/TRBV3-2 | TRBD1 | TRBJ2-1